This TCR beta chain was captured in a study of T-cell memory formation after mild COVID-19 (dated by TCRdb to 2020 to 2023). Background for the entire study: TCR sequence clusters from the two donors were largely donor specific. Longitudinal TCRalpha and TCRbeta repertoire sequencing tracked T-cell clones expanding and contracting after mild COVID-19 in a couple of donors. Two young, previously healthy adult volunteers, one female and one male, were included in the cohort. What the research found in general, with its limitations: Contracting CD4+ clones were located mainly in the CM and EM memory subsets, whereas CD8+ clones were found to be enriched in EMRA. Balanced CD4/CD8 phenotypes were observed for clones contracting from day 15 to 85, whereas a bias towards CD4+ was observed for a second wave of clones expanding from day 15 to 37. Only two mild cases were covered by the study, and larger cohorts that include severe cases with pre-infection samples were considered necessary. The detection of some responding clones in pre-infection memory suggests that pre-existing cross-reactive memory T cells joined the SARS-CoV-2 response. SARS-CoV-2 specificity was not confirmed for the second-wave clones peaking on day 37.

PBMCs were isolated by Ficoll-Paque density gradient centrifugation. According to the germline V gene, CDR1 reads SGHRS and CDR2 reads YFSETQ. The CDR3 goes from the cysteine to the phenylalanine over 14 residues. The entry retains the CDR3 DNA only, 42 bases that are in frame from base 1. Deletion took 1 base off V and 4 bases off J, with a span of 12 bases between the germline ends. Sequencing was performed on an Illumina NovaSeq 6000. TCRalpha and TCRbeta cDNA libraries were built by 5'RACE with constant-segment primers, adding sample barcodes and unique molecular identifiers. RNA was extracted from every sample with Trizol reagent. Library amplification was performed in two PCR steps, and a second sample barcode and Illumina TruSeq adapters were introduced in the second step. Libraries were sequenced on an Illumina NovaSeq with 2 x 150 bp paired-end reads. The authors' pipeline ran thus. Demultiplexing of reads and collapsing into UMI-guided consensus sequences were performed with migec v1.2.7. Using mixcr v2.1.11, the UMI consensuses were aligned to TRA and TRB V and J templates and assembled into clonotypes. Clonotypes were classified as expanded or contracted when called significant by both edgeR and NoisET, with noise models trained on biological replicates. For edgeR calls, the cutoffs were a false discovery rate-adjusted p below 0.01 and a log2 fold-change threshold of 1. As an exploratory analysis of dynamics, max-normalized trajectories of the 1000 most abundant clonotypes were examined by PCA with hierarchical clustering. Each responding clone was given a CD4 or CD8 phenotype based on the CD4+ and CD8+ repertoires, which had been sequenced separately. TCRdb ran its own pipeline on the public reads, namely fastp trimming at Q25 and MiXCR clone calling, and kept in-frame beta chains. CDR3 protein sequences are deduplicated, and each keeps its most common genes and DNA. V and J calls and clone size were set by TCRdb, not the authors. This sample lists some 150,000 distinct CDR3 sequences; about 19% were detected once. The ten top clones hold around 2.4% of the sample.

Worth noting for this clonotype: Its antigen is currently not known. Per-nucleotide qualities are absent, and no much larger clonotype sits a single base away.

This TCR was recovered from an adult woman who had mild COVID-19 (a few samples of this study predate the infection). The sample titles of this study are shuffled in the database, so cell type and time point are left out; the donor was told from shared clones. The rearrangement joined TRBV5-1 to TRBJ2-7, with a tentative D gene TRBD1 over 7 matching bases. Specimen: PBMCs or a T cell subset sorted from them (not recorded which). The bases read TGCGCCAGCAGCTTGTCTTCAGGGGGGTACGAGCAGTACTTC. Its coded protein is CASSLSSGGYEQYF.